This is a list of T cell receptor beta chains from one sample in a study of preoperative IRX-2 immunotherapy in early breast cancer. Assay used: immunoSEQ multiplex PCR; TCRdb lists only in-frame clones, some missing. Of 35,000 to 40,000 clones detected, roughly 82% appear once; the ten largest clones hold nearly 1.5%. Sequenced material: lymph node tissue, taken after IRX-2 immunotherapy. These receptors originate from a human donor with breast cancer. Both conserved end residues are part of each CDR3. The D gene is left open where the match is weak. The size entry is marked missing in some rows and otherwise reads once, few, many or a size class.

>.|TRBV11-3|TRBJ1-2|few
CASRRGFGEFTGYTF
TGTGCCAGCCGAAGGGGCTTTGGGGAATTTACGGGCTACACCTTC
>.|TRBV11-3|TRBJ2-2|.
CASSLGRNRANTGELFF
TGTGCCAGCAGCTTAGGAAGGAACAGGGCGAACACCGGGGAGCTGTTTTTT
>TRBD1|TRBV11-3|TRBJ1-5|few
CASSIRQGSDQPQHF
TGTGCCAGCAGCATCCGACAGGGGTCGGATCAGCCCCAGCATTTT
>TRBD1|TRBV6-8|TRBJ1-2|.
CASSMDRLGGYTF
TGTGCCAGCAGTATGGACAGGTTGGGAGGCTACACCTTC
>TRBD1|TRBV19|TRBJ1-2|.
CASSMVTGQGYGYTF
TGTGCCAGTAGTATGGTTACTGGACAGGGGTATGGCTACACCTTC
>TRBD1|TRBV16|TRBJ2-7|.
CASSQSISTGVYEQYF
TGTGCCAGCAGCCAATCCATCTCAACAGGGGTCTACGAGCAGTACTTC
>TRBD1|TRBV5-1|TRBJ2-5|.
CASSLAGTGGQETQYF
TGCGCCAGCAGCTTGGCCGGGACAGGGGGACAAGAGACCCAGTACTTC
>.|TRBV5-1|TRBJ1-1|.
CASRSSVQANTEAFF
TGCGCCAGCAGAAGCTCGGTTCAGGCGAACACTGAAGCTTTCTTT
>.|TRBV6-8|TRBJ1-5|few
CASSSPGQPQHF
TGTGCCAGCAGTTCCCCCGGGCAGCCCCAGCATTTT
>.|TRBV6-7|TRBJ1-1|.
CASSYFRTEAFF
TGTGCCAGCAGTTACTTTCGCACTGAAGCTTTCTTT
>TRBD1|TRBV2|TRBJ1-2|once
CASIVDRGRDYGYTF
TGTGCCAGCATTGTCGACAGGGGGCGCGACTATGGCTACACCTTC
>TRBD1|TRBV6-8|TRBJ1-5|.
CASRYTGDNQPQHF
TGTGCCAGCAGATATACAGGGGACAATCAGCCCCAGCATTTT
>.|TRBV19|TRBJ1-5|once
CASSIRAGYGNQPQHF
TGTGCCAGTAGTATAAGAGCAGGGTATGGCAATCAGCCCCAGCATTTT
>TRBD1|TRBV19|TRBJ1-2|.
CAVMRQGTNYGYTF
TGTGCCGTAATGAGACAGGGTACCAACTATGGCTACACCTTC
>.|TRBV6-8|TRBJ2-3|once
CASSVASGPLTDTQYF
TGTGCCAGCAGTGTAGCCAGTGGCCCCCTCACAGATACGCAGTATTTT
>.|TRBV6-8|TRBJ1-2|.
CASSYYGHYGYTF
TGTGCCAGCAGTTACTATGGGCACTATGGCTACACCTTC
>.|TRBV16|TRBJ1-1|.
CASSQSRGNTEAFF
TGTGCCAGCAGCCAATCGAGAGGGAACACTGAAGCTTTCTTT
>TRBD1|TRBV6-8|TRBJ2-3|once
CATRQGEDTQYF
TGTGCCACCCGACAGGGGGAAGATACGCAGTATTTT
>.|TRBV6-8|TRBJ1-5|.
CASSYLNRRRGPQHF
TGTGCCAGCAGTTACTTAAACAGGCGGAGGGGGCCCCAGCATTTT
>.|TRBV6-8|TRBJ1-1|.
CASKDPQGGRMNTEAFF
TGTGCCAGCAAAGACCCCCAGGGTGGCCGCATGAACACTGAAGCTTTCTTT
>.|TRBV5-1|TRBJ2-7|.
CASSPGRLSYEQYF
TGCGCCAGCAGCCCCGGACGGCTCTCCTACGAGCAGTACTTC
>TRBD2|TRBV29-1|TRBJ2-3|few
CSVDGGGGDTQYF
TGCAGCGTTGACGGGGGGGGAGGAGATACGCAGTATTTT
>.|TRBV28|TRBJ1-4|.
CASSSPVVGGEKLFF
TGTGCCAGCAGTTCCCCCGTGGTGGGGGGTGAAAAACTGTTTTTT
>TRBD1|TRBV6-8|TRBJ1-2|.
CASSPPDRDYGYTF
TGTGCCAGCAGCCCTCCGGACAGGGACTATGGCTACACCTTC
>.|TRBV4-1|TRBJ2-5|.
CASSSYRDSVQETQYF
TGCGCCAGCAGCTCCTACCGGGACTCTGTTCAAGAGACCCAGTACTTC
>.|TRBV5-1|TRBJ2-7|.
CASSFLWPGQSYEQYF
TGCGCCAGCAGCTTCTTGTGGCCCGGGCAGTCCTACGAGCAGTACTTC
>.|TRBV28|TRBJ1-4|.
CASSTRRDLEKLFF
TGTGCCAGCAGCACCCGTCGAGACCTTGAAAAACTGTTTTTT
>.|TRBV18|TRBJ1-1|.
CASSPFSRGANTEAFF
TGTGCCAGCTCACCGTTCAGTAGGGGCGCGAACACTGAAGCTTTCTTT
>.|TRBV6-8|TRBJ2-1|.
CASSQGGLITYNEQFF
TGTGCCAGCAGTCAGGGGGGCCTGATAACTTACAATGAGCAGTTCTTC
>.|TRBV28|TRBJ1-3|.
CASSFMEGLRGAGNTIYF
TGTGCCAGCAGTTTCATGGAGGGACTCCGGGGAGCTGGAAACACCATATATTTT
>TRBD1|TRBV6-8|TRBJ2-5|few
CASSYRDRVTETQYF
TGTGCCAGCAGTTACCGGGACAGGGTAACGGAGACCCAGTACTTC
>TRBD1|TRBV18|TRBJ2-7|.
CASSPGQGAYEQYF
TGTGCCAGCTCACCGGGGCAGGGGGCTTACGAGCAGTACTTC
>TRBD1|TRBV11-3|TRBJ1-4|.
CASSLGGTGRYEKLFF
TGTGCCAGCAGCTTAGGGGGGACAGGGAGATATGAAAAACTGTTTTTT
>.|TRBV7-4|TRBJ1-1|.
CASSLDRQNTEAFF
TGTGCCAGCAGCTTAGATAGACAGAACACTGAAGCTTTCTTT
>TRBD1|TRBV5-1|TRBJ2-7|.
CASSFRDSGYEQYF
TGCGCCAGCAGCTTCCGGGACAGCGGCTACGAGCAGTACTTC
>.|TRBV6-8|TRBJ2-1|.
CASSYFSYNEQFF
TGTGCCAGCAGTTACTTCAGCTACAATGAGCAGTTCTTC
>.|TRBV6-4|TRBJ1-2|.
CAISAGGVDYGYTF
TGTGCCATCAGTGCGGGTGGGGTAGACTATGGCTACACCTTC
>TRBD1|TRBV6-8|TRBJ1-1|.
CASSDRTGEAFF
TGTGCCAGCAGTGATAGGACAGGGGAAGCTTTCTTT
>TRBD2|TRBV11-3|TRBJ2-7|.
CASSPQAWGGTGEQYF
TGTGCCAGCAGCCCTCAAGCATGGGGGGGTACAGGCGAGCAGTACTTC
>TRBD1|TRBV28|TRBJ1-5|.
CASSSIDRESQPQHF
TGTGCCAGCAGTTCGATCGACAGGGAGAGTCAGCCCCAGCATTTT
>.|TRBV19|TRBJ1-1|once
CASSNTMNTEAFF
TGTGCCAGTAGTAACACAATGAACACTGAAGCTTTCTTT
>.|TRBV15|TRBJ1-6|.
CATSRGGLGSPLHF
TGTGCCACCAGCAGAGGGGGCCTGGGCTCACCCCTCCACTTT
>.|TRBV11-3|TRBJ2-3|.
CASSLVRRADTQYF
TGTGCCAGCAGCTTAGTGCGGAGGGCAGATACGCAGTATTTT
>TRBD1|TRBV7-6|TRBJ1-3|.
CASSQGQGAGGNTIYF
TGTGCCAGCAGCCAGGGACAGGGGGCAGGTGGAAACACCATATATTTT
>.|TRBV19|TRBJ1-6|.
CASSAAASSYNLPLHF
TGTGCCAGTAGTGCGGCAGCGAGCTCCTATAATTTACCCCTCCACTTT